This T cell receptor (beta chain) derives from a study of blood T cell repertoires in COVID-19. Study in general: COVID-19 samples, acute and convalescent, were from the United States, Italy and Spain.

Some clones are missing from TCRdb's copy, which holds only in-frame ones; the method was immunoSEQ multiplex PCR. The sample includes tens of thousands of clones, almost 85% seen only once; the top ten take about 7%. Trimming cost V 6 bases and J 3 bases; bases outside gene matches: 5. Germline CDR1 is MNHEY and CDR2 is SVGEGT. This CDR3 has 15 residues. The source material was peripheral blood. This chain connects TRBV6-2 or TRBV6-3 to TRBJ2-1; 10 bases line up with TRBD2. The receptor was isolated from a man aged 50-60 years with active or convalescent COVID-19. The CDR3 nucleotides are TGTGCCAGCAGCCCCCCTAGCGGGGGCTACAATGAGCAGTTCTTC. Translating gives CASSPPSGGYNEQFF.